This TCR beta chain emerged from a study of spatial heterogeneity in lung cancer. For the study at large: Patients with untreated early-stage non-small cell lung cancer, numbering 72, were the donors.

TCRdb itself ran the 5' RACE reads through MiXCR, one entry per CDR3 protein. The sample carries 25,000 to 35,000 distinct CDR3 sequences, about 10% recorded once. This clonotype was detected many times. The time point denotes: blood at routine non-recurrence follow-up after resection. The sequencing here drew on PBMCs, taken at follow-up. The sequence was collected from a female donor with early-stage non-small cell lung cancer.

This CDR3 is CSVGLGTGSGANVLTF. CDR3 bases: TGCAGCGTTGGCTTGGGGACGGGTTCTGGGGCCAACGTCCTGACTTTC. The J gene is TRBJ2-6, the V gene TRBV29-1; D is perhaps TRBD1 or TRBD2 (5 bases each). V was clipped by 4 bases and J by 1 base, with 14 bases between them. Germline V gene sequence: CDR1 SQVTM, CDR2 ANQGSEA. The CDR3 is 16 amino acids.